This T cell receptor beta chain was retrieved from a study of T cells in localized non-small cell lung cancer. Profiled with immunoSEQ multiplex PCR; TCRdb holds only in-frame clones, not every one. The sample carries about 33,000 clones, around 77% recorded once. The length of the CDR3 is 16 residues. V lost 0 bases to trimming and J lost 2 bases, with 12 bases between them. Germline assignment: CDR1 LGHNA and CDR2 YSLEER. Study observations and caveats: Appearances in adjacent lung were noted for a median 57 of the top 100 tumor clones. Peak T cell clonality was found in uninvolved adjacent lung, exceeding tumor. A higher density of T cells in blood coincided with extended overall survival.

This clone was detected once. Its specificity is unknown. This sample comprised peripheral blood, obtained before any cancer treatment. The rearrangement links TRBV4-3 to TRBJ2-3; tentatively, D is TRBD1 (6 bases). This receptor was obtained from a male donor at least 60 years old with stage III squamous cell lung carcinoma. This chain's CDR3 is CASSQDRGTLTDTQYF. CDR3 nucleotide sequence: TGCGCCAGCAGCCAAGATAGGGGGACACTCACAGATACGCAGTATTTT.